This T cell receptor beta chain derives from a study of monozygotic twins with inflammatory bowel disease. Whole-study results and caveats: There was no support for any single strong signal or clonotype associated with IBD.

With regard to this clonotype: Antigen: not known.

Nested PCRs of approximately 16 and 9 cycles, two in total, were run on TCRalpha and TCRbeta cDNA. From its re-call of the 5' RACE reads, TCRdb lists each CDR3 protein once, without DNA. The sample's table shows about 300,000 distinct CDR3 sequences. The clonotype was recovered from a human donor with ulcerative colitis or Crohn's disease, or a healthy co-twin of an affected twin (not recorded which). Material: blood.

CDR3 residues: CASSLTQGTDTQYF. V is TRBV5-1 and J is TRBJ2-3. There are 14 residues in the CDR3. From germline, CDR1 is SGHRS and CDR2 YFSETQ.